This T cell receptor (beta chain) derives from a study of HIV-infected patients and healthy controls. Study outcomes and limitations: Significantly higher mean Gini indices appeared in HIV-infected repertoires, possibly reflecting oligoclonality.

With respect to this clonotype: Its antigen remains unidentified.

Reverse transcription used 500 to 550 ng RNA and constant-region primers for alpha and beta. Each of the alpha and beta chains got its own library through chain-specific third strand synthesis with indices. One primer pair amplified all rearrangements per chain; each cDNA got molecular barcodes. The library got P5 and P7 elements plus a second index, then a roughly 22-cycle PCR. One entry per CDR3 protein, called by TCRdb with MiXCR from the 5' RACE reads. The top ten hold about 24% of the sample, which has around 5,500 distinct CDR3 sequences, roughly 8.5% seen once. The CDR3 extends over 17 amino acids. V gave up 3 bases and J gave up 3 bases; unmatched junction bases: 5. CDR1 and CDR2 from the germline V gene are SGHTA and FQGNSA. Follow-up blood was drawn about 14 weeks, roughly three months, after antiretroviral therapy began. All unsorted peripheral T cells were captured because whole blood was used without fractionation.

This TCR was sampled from an adult with HIV infection. The V gene is TRBV7-2, the J gene TRBJ1-4, with TRBD1 identical over 12 bases. The source was blood, collected during antiretroviral therapy. The CDR3 coding sequence is TGTGCCAGCAGCTTCCGGGACAGGGGGCGGGCTAATGAAAAACTGTTTTTT. It encodes CASSFRDRGRANEKLFF.